This T cell receptor (beta chain) was identified in a study of blood T cell repertoires in COVID-19. Study information: Collection of acute and convalescent COVID-19 samples took place in the United States, Italy and Spain.

Data came from immunoSEQ multiplex PCR; TCRdb stores just in-frame clones and leaves some out. The sample lists 80,000 to 100,000 clones; about three quarters were seen once. Germline CDR1 is MNHEY and CDR2 is SVGEGT. V lost 2 bases, J lost 6 bases, and 17 bases lay in between. The CDR3 has 16 amino acids. This clonotype was sampled from a man aged 50-60 years who had recovered from COVID-19. The chain combines TRBV6-2 or TRBV6-3 with TRBJ2-1; maybe TRBD2 (5 bases). The sequencing input was peripheral blood. The CDR3 DNA reads as TGTGCCAGCAGTTACCCAACTAGTGGTGCCTCCAATGAGCAGTTCTTC. Protein sequence: CASSYPTSGASNEQFF.